The 3 T cell receptor beta chains given below trace back to one sample, sequenced in a study of blood T cell repertoires in COVID-19. Using immunoSEQ multiplex PCR, the repertoire was profiled, and TCRdb retains in-frame clones only, with some absent. The sample contains approximately 240,000 clones, roughly 80% of which appear only once. What was sequenced was peripheral blood. These TCRs come from a woman in her 30s who had recovered from COVID-19.

The chain links TRBV5-5 to TRBJ1-4; 9 nucleotides align to TRBD1. Trimming removed 2 bases from V and 10 bases from J; junction bases left unmatched: 6. In germline, CDR1 is SGHKS, CDR2 YYEKEE (reference sequence). CDR3 length equals 14 residues. CDR3 bases: TGTGCCAGCAGCTTTACAGGGGGCGATGCAAAACTGTTTTTT. The encoded protein is CASSFTGGDAKLFF.

A remark on this clone: A read error may produce the germline difference seen at one junction end. The chain employs TRBV7-7 and TRBJ2-3; 10 positions agree with TRBD2. The CDR3 loop spans 18 amino acids. In germline, CDR1 is SSHAT, CDR2 FNYEAQ (reference sequence). CDR3 in DNA: TGTGCTAGCAGCCCCACTAGCGGGGAGGGTGCTAGCACAGATACGCAGTATTTT. This codes for CASSPTSGEGASTDTQYF.

This clone was detected a few times. The rearrangement joins TRBV6-4 to TRBJ2-3; a possible D gene is TRBD1 (7 bases). V lost 0 bases and J lost 5, with 12 bases in between. The CDR3 has 15 amino acids. Germline CDR1 is MRHNA and CDR2 is SNTAGT. CDR3 sequence (DNA): TGTGCCAGCAGTGACTCGACTAGGGGGCGAGATACGCAGTATTTT. Amino acid sequence: CASSDSTRGRDTQYF.